Sequencing of this T cell receptor beta chain was carried out in a study of T cells after yellow fever vaccination. Study background: Fractions low in cell number were prepared with SMART-Seq v4 Ultra Low Input.

As for this clonotype: What it binds is not known. Given a much more abundant clone one base away, this may be a read error.

The TCR cDNA carried a universal primer site and UMIs from 5'RACE template switching. Each CDR3 protein gets one entry after TCRdb re-called the 5' RACE reads with MiXCR. The profile shows fewer than 150,000 distinct CDR3 sequences, roughly 8.2% of them singletons. V lost 3 bases, J lost 1 base, and 10 bases lay in between. The CDR3 is 14 residues long. Broader study findings: Reappearing after the booster were most of the clones from primary vaccination (roughly 96% CD4, approximately 89% CD8).

The sequence derives from a man aged 25 to 40 who received the YFV17D yellow fever vaccine. J is TRBJ2-7 and V is TRBV12-3 or TRBV12-4; TRBD1 might be the D (6 bases). The sequencing here drew on CD4+ T cells sorted from PBMCs, taken 5 days after the yellow fever booster vaccination. The CDR3 nucleotides read TGTGCCAGCAGTTTTCCGGGACAATCCTACGAGCAGTACTTC. Translation gives CASSFPGQSYEQYF.